This T cell receptor (beta chain) was obtained from a study of cytomegalovirus exposure and HLA in healthy donors. CDR1 LNHNV and CDR2 YYDKDF come from the germline V gene (reference sequence). The CDR3 is made up of 19 amino acids. J lost 10 bases, V lost 0 bases, and 21 bases had no gene match. Both 60 Vbeta primers and 13 Jbeta primers went into the PCR. The data were produced by immunoSEQ multiplex PCR, yet TCRdb's version contains in-frame clones alone and is incomplete. The data hold under 200,000 clones, with 75% to 90% observed a single time. Sequencing was performed on PBMCs. The TCR comes from a woman aged 18-30 years in good health and CMV-seronegative. This chain joins TRBV15 and TRBJ2-3; 8 bases match TRBD2. This CDR3 reads CATSRDWGRTSPGQAAQYF. The CDR3 DNA is TGTGCCACCAGCAGAGATTGGGGTAGGACTAGCCCAGGGCAAGCTGCGCAGTATTTT.